The sequence of this TCR beta chain was determined in a study of blood T cell repertoires in COVID-19. Study-level information: Both acute and convalescent COVID-19 samples were obtained from the United States, Italy and Spain. Sources were T cells, B-cell-depleted T cells, or PBMCs; the material itself was cDNA or gDNA.

Looked up from germline, CDR1 is LNHDA and CDR2 is SQIVND (reference sequence). This CDR3 comprises 15 residues. V shed 9 bases, J shed 0 bases, and the junction held 10 bases outside the gene matches. Methods used by the authors: Researchers report that nucleated cell counts were estimated from reference gene primer amplification. Profiling relied on immunoSEQ multiplex PCR, and the TCRdb table lists in-frame clones only, not all of them. V and J calls and clone size are given by that table; D and trimming were obtained from the DNA. Among about 120,000 clones listed, around 91% were seen once. This clone was observed once.

Sequenced: peripheral blood. This receptor was obtained from an older man with active or convalescent COVID-19. The chain has TRBV19 and TRBJ1-1; TRBD1 agrees at 7 bases. CDR3 in DNA: TGTGCCAGCTCCAGATCGGGACAGCTGAACACTGAAGCTTTCTTT. Its translation is CASSRSGQLNTEAFF.